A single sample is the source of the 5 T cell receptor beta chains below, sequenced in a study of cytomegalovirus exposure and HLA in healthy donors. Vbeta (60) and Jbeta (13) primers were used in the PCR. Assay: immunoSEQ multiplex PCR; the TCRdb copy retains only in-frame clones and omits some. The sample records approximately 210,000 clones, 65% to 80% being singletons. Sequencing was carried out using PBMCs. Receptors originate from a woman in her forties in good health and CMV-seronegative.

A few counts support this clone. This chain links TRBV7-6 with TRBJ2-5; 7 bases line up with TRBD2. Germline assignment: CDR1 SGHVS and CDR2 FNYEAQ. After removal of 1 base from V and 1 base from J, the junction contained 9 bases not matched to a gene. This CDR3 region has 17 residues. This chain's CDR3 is CASSLVRNGRPQETQYF. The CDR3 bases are TGTGCCAGCAGCTTAGTACGGAACGGGAGGCCCCAAGAGACCCAGTACTTC. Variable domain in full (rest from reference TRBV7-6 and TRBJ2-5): GAGVSQSPRYKVTKRGQDVALRCDPISGHVSLYWYRQALGQGPEFLTYFNYEAQQDKSGLPNDRFSAERPEGSISTLTIQRTEQRDSAMYRCASSLVRNGRPQETQYFGPGTRLLVL.

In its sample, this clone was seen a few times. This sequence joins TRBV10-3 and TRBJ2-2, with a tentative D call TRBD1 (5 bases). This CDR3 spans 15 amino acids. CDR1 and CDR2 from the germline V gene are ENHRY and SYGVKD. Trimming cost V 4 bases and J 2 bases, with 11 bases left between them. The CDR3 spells CAISVDTANTGELFF. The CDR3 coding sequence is TGTGCCATCAGTGTGGACACCGCCAACACCGGGGAGCTGTTTTTT.

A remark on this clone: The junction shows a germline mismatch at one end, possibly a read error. CDR3: CSSSLGQGAMIGYTF. In DNA form, the CDR3 reads TGTTCCAGCAGCTTAGGACAGGGTGCTATGATTGGCTACACCTTC. The rearrangement joins TRBV7-9 to TRBJ1-2; 8 bases are shared with TRBD1. Germline CDR1 and CDR2: SEHNR and FQNEAQ (reference sequence). There are 15 residues in the CDR3.

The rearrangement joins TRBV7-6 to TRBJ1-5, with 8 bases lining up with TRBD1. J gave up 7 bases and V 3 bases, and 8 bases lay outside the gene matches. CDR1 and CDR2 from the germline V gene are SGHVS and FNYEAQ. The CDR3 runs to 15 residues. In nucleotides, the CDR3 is TGTGCCAGCAGCTTGGGTACAGGGGGTAAACAGCCCCAGCATTTT. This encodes CASSLGTGGKQPQHF.

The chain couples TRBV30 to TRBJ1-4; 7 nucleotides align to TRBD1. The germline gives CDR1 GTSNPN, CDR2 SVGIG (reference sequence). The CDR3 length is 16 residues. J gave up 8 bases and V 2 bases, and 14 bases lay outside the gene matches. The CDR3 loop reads CAWSRIRGTVGEKLFF. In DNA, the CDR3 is TGTGCCTGGAGTCGGATTAGGGGGACAGTTGGGGAAAAACTGTTTTTT.